This T cell receptor beta chain was documented in a study of T cell changes during pregnancy in multiple sclerosis. Germline CDR1 MNHEY, CDR2 SVGAGI. After removal of 1 base from V and 1 base from J, the junction contained 4 bases not matched to a gene. The CDR3 runs to 16 residues. Repertoires were generated with immunoSEQ multiplex PCR, while TCRdb's copy carries only in-frame clones and drops some. This sample carries some 40,000 clones, roughly 94% of them seen once, and the ten largest clones take more than 1.5%. This clone was recorded only once. The sample consisted of peripheral blood, taken in the third trimester of pregnancy. The TCR comes from a female donor with multiple sclerosis, enrolled in a pregnancy study. The V gene is TRBV6-5, the J gene TRBJ2-3, with TRBD1 identical over 8 bases. CDR3 amino acids: CASSYLRTGRTDTQYF. CDR3 DNA: TGTGCCAGCAGTTACTTACGGACAGGGCGCACAGATACGCAGTATTTT.